What follows are 13 T cell receptor beta chains derived from one specimen sequenced in a study of OX40 agonist ivuxolimab in advanced cancers. The library was prepared using the immunoSEQ multiplex PCR assay. Drawn from immuneACCESS, this table holds only the in-frame rearrangements with V and J called that TCRdb kept. Clones are partly lost; checked studies trace under half to an unresolved V gene and leave the rest unexplained. In all, the sample holds about 79,000 clones, and approximately 94% of those were seen once. Clones ranked in the top ten supply 9.5% to 10% of the sample. Here the sequenced sample was CD4+ or CD8+ T cells sorted from blood, taken in a trial of the OX40 agonist ivuxolimab. The receptor set was obtained from an adult with an advanced solid tumor such as melanoma, head and neck, liver or kidney cancer.

The chain employs TRBV6-1 and TRBJ1-1; D is perhaps TRBD1 (6 bases). V gave up 3 bases and J gave up 0 bases, with 14 bases separating them. CDR3 length: 16 amino acids. CDR1 and CDR2 from the germline V gene are MNHNS and SASEGT. Here the CDR3 DNA reads TGTGCCAGCAGTGATCTATGGGGGGGCATGAACACTGAAGCTTTCTTT. Translated: CASSDLWGGMNTEAFF.

The chain combines TRBV4-3 with TRBJ2-6, with D perhaps assigned TRBD1 or TRBD2 (5 bases each). V was clipped by 0 bases and J by 0 bases, with 18 bases between them. The CDR3 loop spans 20 amino acids. CDR1 is LGHNA, CDR2 YSLEER, per germline. As DNA, the CDR3 is TGCGCCAGCAGCCAAGATCTAGGGACGGAAAAATACTCTGGGGCCAACGTCCTGACTTTC. It codes for CASSQDLGTEKYSGANVLTF.

This chain uses TRBV7-3 with TRBJ2-1; 11 bases agree with TRBD2. The CDR3 is made up of 15 amino acids. CDR1 is SGHTA and CDR2 is FQGTGA in the germline V gene. With V trimmed by 5 bases and J by 3 bases, 3 bases remained unmatched. The CDR3 coding sequence is TGTGCCAGCAGCCGGACTAGCGGGCTCTACAATGAGCAGTTCTTC. Amino acids: CASSRTSGLYNEQFF.

The CDR3 is CASKSGTGGYEQYF. DNA of the CDR3: TGTGCCAGCAAATCCGGGACAGGGGGGTACGAGCAGTACTTC. This sequence joins TRBV6-5 and TRBJ2-7; 11 bases align to TRBD1. J lost 4 bases, V lost 7 bases, and 6 bases had no gene match. The CDR3 has 14 amino acids. Germline V gives CDR1 MNHEY, CDR2 SVGAGI.

V gene TRBV5-1 combines with J gene TRBJ2-4; D unclear. Germline lookup yields CDR1 SGHRS and CDR2 YFSETQ. CDR3 size: 15 residues. Deletions cut 4 bases from V and 3 bases from J, with 14 bases between. The CDR3 loop is CASSPYLMNKNIQYF. CDR3 coding DNA: TGCGCCAGCAGCCCGTACTTGATGAACAAAAACATTCAGTACTTC.

The V call is TRBV27, the J call TRBJ2-1, with no clear D. This CDR3 has 15 residues. Trimming took off 8 bases at V and 2 bases at J, with 16 bases between the two ends. Germline CDR1 is MNHEY and CDR2 is SMNVEV (reference sequence). CDR3 protein: CASSLIGAAYNEQFF. The CDR3 DNA reads as TGTGCCAGCTCCTTAATAGGAGCCGCCTACAATGAGCAGTTCTTC.

This clone has only one observation. J is TRBJ2-7 and V is TRBV6-1; D gene unclear. V was pared by 5 bases and J by 5 bases, with 7 bases between. From germline, CDR1 is MNHNS and CDR2 SASEGT. This CDR3 region has 11 residues. Here the CDR3 reads CASSPSNEQYF. As DNA, the CDR3 is TGTGCCAGCAGTCCGAGTAACGAGCAGTACTTC.

The CDR3 DNA sequence: TGTGCCAGCAGCTTTGGGTCGAACACCGGGGAGCTGTTTTTT. Its translation: CASSFGSNTGELFF. V is TRBV11-2 and J is TRBJ2-2; D gene uncertain. The CDR3 sequence is 14 residues long. Germline-derived CDR1 and CDR2 are SGHAT and FQNNGV. V was shortened by 3 bases and J by 0 bases, with 5 bases between the two germline ends.

The V and J genes are TRBV5-1 and TRBJ2-7; D call uncertain. V lost 0 bases, J lost 6 bases, and 16 bases lay in between. The CDR3 is 15 amino acids. Germline CDR1 SGHRS, CDR2 YFSETQ. Here the CDR3 reads CASSLERPAPSEQYF. In DNA, the CDR3 is TGCGCCAGCAGCTTGGAACGACCGGCCCCTTCCGAGCAGTACTTC.

This chain joins TRBV4-1 and TRBJ1-2; no reliable D call. Trimming stripped 1 base from V and 8 bases from J, with 17 bases between. This CDR3 is built from 15 residues. Per germline, CDR1 MGHRA and CDR2 YSYEKL. CDR3 sequence (DNA): TGCGCCAGCAGCCAAGTTTACGACGCCTTGAGGGGCTACACCTTC. Its protein is CASSQVYDALRGYTF.

V gene TRBV5-6 combines with J gene TRBJ1-1, with a tentative D call TRBD1 (6 bases). CDR3 length: 13 amino acids. CDR1 SGHDT and CDR2 YYEEEE come from the germline V gene. V shed 1 base and J shed 6 bases, with 10 bases lying between them. For the CDR3, the DNA is TGTGCCAGCAGCTTGCAGGGGCCCCCTGAAGCTTTCTTT. The encoded protein is CASSLQGPPEAFF.

The genes are TRBV14 and TRBJ2-3; no reliable D call. The germline V and J ends were trimmed by 1 base and 2 bases, with 7 bases remaining between them. There are 14 residues in the CDR3. CDR1 is SGHDN and CDR2 is FVKESK in the germline V gene. CDR3 protein: CASSQGPNTDTQYF. In nucleotides, the CDR3 is TGTGCCAGCAGCCAAGGACCAAACACAGATACGCAGTATTTT.

The genes are TRBV4-3 and TRBJ2-7, with unresolved D. Germline V gene lookup returns CDR1 LGHNA and CDR2 YSLEER. V was clipped by 4 bases and J by 0 bases, with 10 bases between them. The CDR3 spans 14 residues. CDR3 in amino acids: CASSRGWGSYEQYF. In DNA form, the CDR3 reads TGCGCCAGCAGCCGAGGTTGGGGCTCCTACGAGCAGTACTTC.